Reported below is one T cell receptor (beta chain). Its binding antigen is unknown. Base qualities are not at hand, and no much larger clone is one base apart. These data come from a study of blood T cells in healthy people across ages (dated by TCRdb to 2015 to 2017). In terms of the full investigation: Template switching captured roughly one uniquely barcoded TCR beta cDNA molecule per two T cells in model experiments. Four age groups were formed from the donors: young (average approximately 17 years), middle-aged (approximately 39), aged (approximately 60) and long-lived (approximately 78). Using deep sequencing normalized with unique cDNA molecular identifiers, the study measured how TCR beta repertoire diversity changes with age. Two additional independent replicas of 1 million unique cDNA reads from the same blood draw were analyzed for two donors (one aged 18 to 30 and one aged 80 or older). Donors of different ages were randomly distributed across sequencing lanes to avoid experimental bias.

The donors were roughly 38 Caucasian individuals from Russia, aged about 6 to 100 years, who were systemically healthy. Ten milliliters of peripheral blood were drawn from each donor into EDTA-treated Vacutainer tubes. Ficoll-Paque density-gradient centrifugation was used to isolate PBMCs, with at least 6 million obtained per sample. Total RNA, at least 5 micrograms per sample, was extracted from PBMCs with Trizol reagent. For every donor, an aliquot of PBMCs went through flow cytometry to measure the percentages of naive CD45RAhigh/CD27high T cells. Libraries were built with 5' RACE. The listed sequencing device is Illumina HiSeq 2500. The second PCR ran for roughly 7 to 12 cycles and used a J-beta primer mix along with a sample-barcoded 5' primer. A unique molecular identifier was introduced onto each TCR beta cDNA molecule by a template-switch 5' adaptor carrying 12 random nucleotides. Each sample yielded at least 2.5 million CDR3-containing paired-end reads. All of the RNA was converted into first-strand cDNA using the Mint cDNA synthesis kit, with a TRBC-specific oligonucleotide serving as the primer. All cDNA was treated with uracil-DNA glycosylase and then went through a first 18-cycle PCR with the universal primers M1SS and BC2_uni_R. The study's processing was this. Each sample was normalized by randomly selecting 1 million high-quality reads, each carrying a distinct molecular identifier. Instead of being binned into consensus sequences, reads with shared molecular identifiers were discarded. MiTCR, set to a Q25 quality threshold and the strictest error-elimination algorithm, was used for CDR3 identification, clonotype clustering and error correction. Lower-bound total TCR beta diversity was estimated with a nonparametric unseen species model using Euler transformation. TCRdb cleaned the public reads at Q25 with fastp, built clones with MiXCR and kept in-frame beta chains. Identical CDR3 proteins give one entry, which carries the most common genes and DNA. The authors' filters were not applied to this entry. The sample includes almost 800,000 distinct CDR3 sequences, with roughly 60% observed a single time. 22% of the sample rests with the top ten.

The germline V and J ends show losses of 6 bases and 5 bases respectively, and no gene match explains 16 bases of the junction. In the germline V gene (reference sequence), CDR1 corresponds to DFQATT and CDR2 to SNEGSKA. The CDR3 sequence holds 16 residues, the cysteine and phenylalanine included. Of the read, only the CDR3 DNA is kept; its 48 bases are in frame from base 1. Study-level results and caveats: Because donor CMV infection status was unknown, age-related changes in expanded clonotypes were potentially confounded. As age increased, observed TCR beta diversity per million T cells dropped in a roughly linear way, and a significant reduction was already evident by age 40. Since profiling was done on bulk unsorted PBMCs, naive and antigen-experienced compartments could not be conclusively compared. Observed TCR beta diversity correlated strongly with the percentage of naive T cells measured by flow cytometry. Total diversity estimates from one million sequenced T cells were considered lower bounds and underestimates. Compared with the aged group, the long-lived group had more naive CD4+ T cells, fewer expanded clones and increased TCR diversity, suggesting age selection.

The receptor comes from a man aged 25-40 years in good health. The sequenced sample consisted of blood. The chain employs TRBV20-1 and TRBJ2-5; TRBD1 matches 9 bases in the middle. CDR3 sequence: CSAVNINRGRGETQYF. The sequence in DNA is TGCAGTGCCGTAAATATCAACAGGGGGCGAGGGGAGACCCAGTACTTC.